This is a list of T cell receptor beta chains from one sample in a study of T cells in Graves' hyperthyroidism and ophthalmopathy. TCRdb passed the multiplex PCR reads through MiXCR, listing each CDR3 protein once. The sample yields approximately 560,000 distinct CDR3 sequences, roughly 50% seen once. The source material was peripheral blood or thyroid tissue (not recorded which). Every receptor here comes from a woman between 18 and 29 years old with Graves' hyperthyroidism. Both conserved end residues are part of each CDR3. Each record gives: V gene, D gene, clone size, J gene, CDR3 protein, CDR3 DNA. The D gene is left open where the match is weak. Expanded clones are given a class, and other clones once, few, many or no size at all.

TRBV12-3/TRBV12-4,-,few,TRBJ1-1,CASSGEGAFF,TGTGCCAGCAGTGGAGAGGGGGCTTTCTTT
TRBV7-2,-,-,TRBJ1-5,CASSPEMGRGSNQPQHF,TGTGCCAGCAGCCCCGAAATGGGGCGAGGGAGCAATCAGCCCCAGCATTTT
TRBV5-1,-,-,TRBJ2-6,CASSISTGANVLTF,TGCGCCAGCAGCATTAGCACTGGGGCCAACGTCCTGACTTTC
TRBV9,-,-,TRBJ1-2,CASSGQVSVYTF,TGTGCCAGCAGCGGACAGGTTAGCGTCTACACCTTC
TRBV29-1,TRBD2,-,TRBJ2-7,CSVEGGLAGRAGSYEQYF,TGCAGCGTTGAAGGAGGACTAGCGGGAAGGGCAGGTTCCTACGAGCAGTACTTC
TRBV6-5,-,-,TRBJ2-2,CASSYGGSNTGELFF,TGTGCCAGCAGTTACGGGGGGTCGAACACCGGGGAGCTGTTTTTT
TRBV29-1,-,many,TRBJ2-7,CSVEAGTNEQYF,TGCAGCGTTGAGGCGGGAACCAACGAGCAGTACTTC
TRBV7-9,TRBD1,-,TRBJ2-7,CASSQEQTGADEQYF,TGCGCCAGCAGCCAAGAGCAGACAGGGGCTGACGAGCAGTACTTC
TRBV7-9,-,-,TRBJ2-7,CASPTGREQYF,TGTGCCAGCCCGACAGGGAGGGAGCAGTACTTC
TRBV2,-,-,TRBJ1-2,CASSRMRATGYTF,TGTGCCAGCAGTCGGATGAGGGCGACTGGCTACACCTTC
TRBV12-3/TRBV12-4,-,-,TRBJ1-1,CASSLVRFLSTEAFF,TGTGCCAGCAGTTTAGTCCGATTCCTGAGCACTGAAGCTTTCTTT
TRBV9,TRBD1,few,TRBJ1-2,CASSETGGVYGYTF,TGTGCCAGCAGCGAGACAGGGGGCGTTTATGGCTACACCTTC
TRBV2,-,-,TRBJ1-5,CARAYVVGGQPQHF,TGTGCTAGAGCGTATGTCGTGGGGGGACAGCCCCAGCATTTT
TRBV6-2/TRBV6-3,-,-,TRBJ2-6,CASSYLSDSTISGANVLTF,TGTGCCAGCAGTTACTTGTCGGACAGTACGATCTCTGGGGCCAACGTCCTGACTTTC
TRBV2,TRBD2,-,TRBJ2-2,CASSEGGLAGSTGELFF,TGTGCCAGCAGTGAAGGAGGACTAGCGGGGAGCACCGGGGAGCTGTTTTTT
TRBV6-1,-,-,TRBJ1-4,CASSASGNEKLFF,TGTGCCAGCAGTGCTTCAGGGAATGAAAAACTGTTTTTT